This T cell receptor (beta chain) derives from a study of OX40 agonist ivuxolimab in advanced cancers. This clone was detected once. The antigen is not known. People who had autoimmune disease history or systemic immunosuppression were excluded. Findings and limits, study-wide: On average, CD8+ T cells showed a greater number of expanded clones than CD4+. Part of the nonresponder group also had normalized T-cell clonal expansion that was low. Both CD4+ and CD8+ T cell populations in blood had undergone clonal expansion by week 6 at 0.1 to 3.0 mg/kg.

This CDR3 spans 14 amino acids. CDR1 and CDR2 from the germline V gene are SNHLY and FYNNEI. V shed 4 bases and J shed 9 bases, with 16 bases lying between them. Clones were read by immunoSEQ multiplex PCR, and TCRdb kept only the in-frame ones, dropping some. Among approximately 60,000 clones listed, roughly 80% were seen once. Specimen: CD4+ or CD8+ T cells sorted from blood, collected in a trial of the OX40 agonist ivuxolimab. The TCR was taken from an adult with an advanced solid tumor such as melanoma, head and neck, liver or kidney cancer. This sequence joins TRBV2 and TRBJ2-1, with D hard to call. DNA of the CDR3: TGTGCCAGCAGTGCAATGAGTATGGAGTCTGAGCAGTTCTTC. Its protein is CASSAMSMESEQFF.